The T cell receptor (beta chain) under discussion was sequenced for a study of OX40 agonist ivuxolimab in advanced cancers. Study results and caveats: Antigen targets of the expanded peripheral T cells went undetermined. Averaging showed that CD8+ T cells had more expanded clones than CD4+ did.

Trimming took 4 bases from V and 7 from J; bases not matched to a gene: 16. CDR1 and CDR2 (germline): LNHDA, SQIVND (reference sequence). The CDR3 runs 17 residues. Of note for this clone: The antigen remains undetermined.

Data came from immunoSEQ multiplex PCR; TCRdb stores just in-frame clones and leaves some out. The sample carries tens of thousands of clones, about 90% recorded once. The sample was CD4+ or CD8+ T cells sorted from blood, taken in a trial of the OX40 agonist ivuxolimab. This receptor was taken from an adult with an advanced solid tumor such as melanoma, head and neck, liver or kidney cancer. The chain couples TRBV19 to TRBJ2-1; 7 positions match TRBD1. The CDR3 region has the DNA TGTGCCAGTAGTACCGCTATTCAGGGGACAGATAAGAATGAGCAGTTCTTC. It codes for CASSTAIQGTDKNEQFF. Complete variable domain (other parts from reference TRBV19 and TRBJ2-1): DGGITQSPKYLFRKEGQNVTLSCEQNLNHDAMYWYRQDPGQGLRLIYYSQIVNDFQKGDIAEGYSVSREKKESFPLTVTSAQKNPTAFYLCASSTAIQGTDKNEQFFGPGTRLTVL.